The rows below give T cell receptor beta chains drawn from one sample of a study of identical twins. In TCRdb, the 5' RACE reads were re-called with MiXCR into one record per CDR3 protein. The table includes 450,000 or so distinct CDR3 sequences, approximately 15% detected once. The same specimen was also included in a second study, on yellow fever vaccine responses in identical twins.

Input material: CD4+ T cells sorted from blood. The receptors were sampled from a woman aged 18-30 years in good health. Both conserved end residues are trimmed from each CDR3.

v_call	cdr3_length	j_call	cdr3_aa
TRBV24-1	17	TRBJ2-3	ATSDSGRIGGLSTDTQY
TRBV5-4	14	TRBJ2-3	ASSGGGASLADTQY
TRBV6-1	13	TRBJ2-1	ASSITGGHVGEQF
TRBV24-1	13	TRBJ2-7	ATSDPRGAGDSQY
TRBV7-9	14	TRBJ2-6	ASSDQASSGANVLT
TRBV5-1	13	TRBJ2-3	ASSSGRKQGDTQY
TRBV6-2/TRBV6-3	18	TRBJ2-2	ASSYGVPGIERRNTGELF
TRBV5-1	14	TRBJ2-3	ASSLSPTSAVDTQY
TRBV29-1	10	TRBJ1-2	SAIGTGYGYT
TRBV11-3	15	TRBJ2-2	ASSSGLAGGQFGELF
TRBV12-3/TRBV12-4	13	TRBJ2-7	ASRVSGGAQLEQY
TRBV11-1	12	TRBJ2-7	ASSDRAGDYEQY
TRBV29-1	12	TRBJ1-2	SVDDTGQNYGYT
TRBV19	12	TRBJ1-1	ASSINIGDTEAF
TRBV10-3	11	TRBJ2-7	AISVNSGQGIL
TRBV10-3	15	TRBJ2-3	AISESTSGVSTETQY